The TCR beta chain under discussion was sequenced for a study of blood T cell repertoires in COVID-19. This table comes from immunoSEQ multiplex PCR, and its TCRdb copy is limited to in-frame clones, with some not included. Here the sample spans roughly 150,000 clones, around 77% being singletons. Per the germline V gene, CDR1 is LNHDA and CDR2 is SQIVND (reference sequence). The CDR3 is 14 residues long. This chain joins TRBV19 and TRBJ2-1; 7 bases are a match to TRBD2. The sequence came from a man between 50 and 59 years old with active or convalescent COVID-19. Sequenced material: peripheral blood. The CDR3 region is CASTPGGNYNEQFF. The CDR3 nucleotides are TGTGCGTCTACGCCGGGAGGCAATTACAATGAGCAGTTCTTC. The variable domain in full, with the rest retrieved from reference TRBV19 and TRBJ2-1, is DGGITQSPKYLFRKEGQNVTLSCEQNLNHDAMYWYRQDPGQGLRLIYYSQIVNDFQKGDIAEGYSVSREKKESFPLTVTSAQKNPTAFYLCASTPGGNYNEQFFGPGTRLTVL.